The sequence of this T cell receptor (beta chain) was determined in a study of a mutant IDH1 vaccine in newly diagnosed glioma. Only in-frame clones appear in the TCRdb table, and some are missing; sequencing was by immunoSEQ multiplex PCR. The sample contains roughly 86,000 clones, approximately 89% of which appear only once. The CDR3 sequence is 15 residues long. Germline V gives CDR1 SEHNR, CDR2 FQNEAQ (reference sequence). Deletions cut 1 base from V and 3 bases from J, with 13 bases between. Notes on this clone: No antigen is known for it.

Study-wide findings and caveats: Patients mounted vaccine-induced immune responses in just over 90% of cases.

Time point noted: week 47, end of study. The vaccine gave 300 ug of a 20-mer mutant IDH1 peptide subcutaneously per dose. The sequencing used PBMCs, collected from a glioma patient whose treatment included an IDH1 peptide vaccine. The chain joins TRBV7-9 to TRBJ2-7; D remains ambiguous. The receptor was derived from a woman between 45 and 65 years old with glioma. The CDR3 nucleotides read TGTGCCAGCAGCTTAGGACGGCCGGAAGGCTACGAGCAGTACTTC. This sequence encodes CASSLGRPEGYEQYF.